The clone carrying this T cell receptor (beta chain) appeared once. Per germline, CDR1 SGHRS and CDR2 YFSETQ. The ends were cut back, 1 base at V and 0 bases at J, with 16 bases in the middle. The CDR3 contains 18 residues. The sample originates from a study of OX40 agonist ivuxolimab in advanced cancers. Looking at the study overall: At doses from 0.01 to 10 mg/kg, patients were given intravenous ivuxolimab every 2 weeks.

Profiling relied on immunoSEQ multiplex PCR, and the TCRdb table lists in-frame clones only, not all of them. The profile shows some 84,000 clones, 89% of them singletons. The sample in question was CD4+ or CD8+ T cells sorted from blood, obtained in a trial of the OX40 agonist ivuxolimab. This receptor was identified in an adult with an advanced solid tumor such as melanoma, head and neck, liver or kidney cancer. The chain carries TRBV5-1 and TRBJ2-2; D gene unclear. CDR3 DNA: TGCGCCAGCAGCTTGAATCAATTTGGCAGTGCGAACACCGGGGAGCTGTTTTTT. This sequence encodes CASSLNQFGSANTGELFF.